The 13 T cell receptor beta chains below come from one sample, sequenced in a study of radiation and T cells in renal cell carcinoma. Produced via immunoSEQ multiplex PCR; TCRdb's table is partial and in-frame only. This table holds some 150,000 clones, approximately 90% found once. Time point specified: blood 2 weeks post-SBRT. Specified treatment: 15 Gy SBRT to primary tumor, nephrectomy 4 weeks later. The input for sequencing was blood, taken from a patient whose treatment included radiotherapy and nephrectomy. The receptor source for this set is a woman aged 45-59 years with renal cell carcinoma.

The chain joins TRBV9 to TRBJ2-3; perhaps TRBD2 as D (6 bases). Germline lookup yields CDR1 SGDLS and CDR2 YYNGEE. V was trimmed by 0 bases and J by 7 bases, leaving 12 bases between them. The CDR3 is 14 amino acids. CDR3 nucleotide sequence: TGTGCCAGCAGCGTAGTGGAGGGGCGACATACGCAGTATTTT. Encoded protein: CASSVVEGRHTQYF.

This sequence joins TRBV5-4 and TRBJ2-7; TRBD1 or TRBD2 may be the D gene (6 bases each). The CDR3 has 15 residues. The V end lost 1 base, the J end lost 4 bases, and 15 bases lay between the germline ends. CDR1 and CDR2 from the germline V gene are SGHNT and YYREEE (reference sequence). CDR3 DNA: TGTGCCAGCAGCTTGAGAGGGGGGCCTCCGTACGAGCAGTACTTC. Residues: CASSLRGGPPYEQYF.

This chain joins TRBV19 and TRBJ2-3; 8 bases match TRBD1. V trimming: 6 bases; J trimming: 0 bases; junction bases outside the gene matches: 8. The CDR3 extends over 16 amino acids. Looked up from germline, CDR1 is LNHDA and CDR2 is SQIVND (reference sequence). The CDR3 DNA reads as TGTGCCAGTAGGGGGGACAGGTATCTTAGCACAGATACGCAGTATTTT. Translation: CASRGDRYLSTDTQYF.

The V and J genes are TRBV10-3 and TRBJ1-2; D is possibly TRBD1 (5 bases). The V end was cut by 3 bases, the J end by 4 bases, with 9 bases between. CDR1 ENHRY and CDR2 SYGVKD come from the germline V gene. The CDR3 extends over 13 amino acids. As DNA, the CDR3 is TGTGCCATCAGTGACCGGACAATCTATGGCTACACCTTC. Translating gives CAISDRTIYGYTF.

This sequence joins TRBV2 and TRBJ2-3, with 7 bases aligning to TRBD2. The CDR3 contains 14 residues. The trim removed 8 bases at V and 4 bases at J, leaving 9 bases unmatched. In germline, CDR1 is SNHLY, CDR2 FYNNEI. The CDR3 DNA is TGTGCCAGCGGGGGTTTGCGGGGGTCAGATACGCAGTATTTT. Its protein product is CASGGLRGSDTQYF.

The rearrangement uses TRBV10-1 and TRBJ1-1; D call uncertain. The germline V gene encodes CDR1 WNHNN and CDR2 SYGVQD (reference sequence). Trimming cost V 7 bases and J 10 bases, with 16 bases left between them. CDR3 length: 12 amino acids. The CDR3 region has the DNA TGCGCCAGCACCGAAGGACTGGTAAGAGCTTTCTTT. Translation gives CASTEGLVRAFF.

V gene TRBV4-3 combines with J gene TRBJ2-7; TRBD1 aligns across 10 bases. V shed 4 bases, J shed 6 bases, and the junction held 6 bases outside the gene matches. The CDR3 sequence is 14 residues long. The germline CDR1 and CDR2 sequences are LGHNA and YSLEER. The CDR3, as DNA: TGCGCCAGCAGCCTAGGGACAGGGGAATCCGAGCAGTACTTC. Protein product: CASSLGTGESEQYF.

The rearrangement links TRBV7-2 to TRBJ1-5; tentatively, D is TRBD1 (6 bases). V shed 3 bases and J shed 7 bases, with 13 bases lying between them. Germline values: CDR1 SGHTA, CDR2 FQGNSA. The length of the CDR3 is 14 residues. CDR3 nucleotides: TGTGCCAGCAGCTTTAGAGGGGGAGAGCAGCCCCAGCATTTT. Its translation: CASSFRGGEQPQHF.

This rearrangement joins TRBV6-6 to TRBJ1-1, with a possible D match to TRBD1 (5 bases). Trimming stripped 4 bases from V and 5 bases from J, with 17 bases between. The CDR3 has 15 amino acids. Germline-derived CDR1 and CDR2 are MNHNY and SVGAGI (reference sequence). The CDR3, as DNA: TGTGCCAGCAGTTTTTCTCAACCCAGGGAAACTGAAGCTTTCTTT. This sequence encodes CASSFSQPRETEAFF.

V usage is TRBV6-1 and J usage is TRBJ1-1, with D perhaps TRBD1 (6 bases). The V gene lost 7 bases and the J gene lost 2 bases, with 11 bases spanning the gap. CDR1 is MNHNS, CDR2 SASEGT, per germline. The CDR3 has 13 amino acids. CDR3 residues: CASKRTVNTEAFF. The CDR3 bases are TGTGCCAGCAAGAGGACAGTAAACACTGAAGCTTTCTTT.

The genes are TRBV7-9 and TRBJ2-5; the match to TRBD2 covers 7 bases. Trimming cost V 4 bases and J 7 bases; bases outside gene matches: 21. Germline lookup yields CDR1 SEHNR and CDR2 FQNEAQ (reference sequence). The CDR3 covers 18 residues. The CDR3 sequence: CASSSPLSGGGDPWTQYF. CDR3 DNA sequence: TGTGCCAGCAGCTCCCCCCTCTCTGGCGGGGGTGACCCGTGGACCCAGTACTTC. The full variable domain, completed using reference TRBV7-9 and TRBJ2-5, is DTGVSQNPRHKITKRGQNVTFRCDPISEHNRLYWYRQTLGQGPEFLTYFQNEAQLEKSRLLSDRFSAERPKGSFSTLEIQRTEQGDSAMYLCASSSPLSGGGDPWTQYFGPGTRLLVL.

The rearrangement links TRBV7-2 to TRBJ2-7, with 10 nucleotides matching TRBD2. The CDR3 contains 15 residues. The germline gives CDR1 SGHTA, CDR2 FQGNSA. The junction had 7 bases not matched to a gene; V was cut back by 5 bases and J by 3 bases. Here the CDR3 reads CASSLLAGAIYEQYF. CDR3 sequence (DNA): TGTGCCAGCAGCCTTCTAGCGGGGGCCATCTACGAGCAGTACTTC.

This clone was counted only a few times. CDR3 residues: CASSDKGEGSPLHF. The CDR3 DNA is TGTGCCAGCAGTGACAAGGGGGAAGGGTCACCCCTCCACTTT. The chain uses TRBV7-3 and TRBJ1-6; D perhaps matches TRBD1 (6 bases). The CDR3 spans 14 residues. V lost 6 bases and J 10 bases, leaving 16 bases between the germline ends. The germline gives CDR1 SGHTA, CDR2 FQGTGA.